A selection of T cell receptor beta chains follows, all from one sample in a study of T cells in tuberculosis. Generated by immunoSEQ multiplex PCR, the TCRdb table keeps only in-frame clones and is missing some. The table lists about 41,000 clones, about 95% of them singletons. The source material was PBMCs. The receptors come from a donor aged 10-35 years with latent tuberculosis or without tuberculosis infection. Both conserved end residues are part of each CDR3. The D gene is left open where the match is weak.

j_call v_call d_call cdr3_aa cdr3_nt
TRBJ1-1 TRBV30 NA CAWLKTLAEAFF TGTGCCTGGCTGAAGACTCTGGCTGAAGCTTTCTTT
TRBJ2-1 TRBV30 NA CAWRKPGSWNEQFF TGTGCCTGGAGAAAGCCCGGTTCCTGGAATGAGCAGTTCTTC
TRBJ2-3 TRBV4-1 TRBD2 CASSHPGLAGPPTLTDTQYF TGCGCCAGCAGCCACCCTGGACTAGCGGGGCCACCCACTCTCACAGATACGCAGTATTTT
TRBJ2-3 TRBV28 TRBD1 CASTRGRITSTDTQYF TGTGCCAGCACTAGGGGGCGGATAACTAGCACAGATACGCAGTATTTT
TRBJ2-7 TRBV6-5 NA CASRRDTSSYEQYF TGTGCCAGCCGGCGAGATACTAGCTCCTACGAGCAGTACTTC
TRBJ1-4 TRBV6-5 NA CASSYSGEAYEKLFF TGTGCCAGCAGTTACTCGGGGGAGGCGTATGAAAAACTGTTTTTT
TRBJ1-6 TRBV7-2 NA CASSQSVLPNSPLHF TGTGCCAGCAGCCAATCGGTGCTTCCTAATTCACCCCTCCACTTT
TRBJ1-3 TRBV6-5 NA CASSYSSHGGNTIYF TGTGCCAGCAGTTACAGTTCCCACGGTGGAAACACCATATATTTT
TRBJ1-4 TRBV30 TRBD1 CAWSRQGINEKLFF TGTGCCTGGAGTCGACAGGGGATTAATGAAAAACTGTTTTTT
TRBJ1-5 TRBV30 NA CAWSVGGGETRPQHF TGTGCCTGGAGTGTGGGCGGGGGGGAGACGCGGCCCCAGCATTTT
TRBJ2-1 TRBV6-1 NA CASRQPFYNEQFF TGTGCCTCCCGACAGCCTTTTTACAATGAGCAGTTCTTC
TRBJ1-2 TRBV2 NA CASSERVRGYTF TGTGCCAGCAGTGAACGGGTCCGCGGCTACACCTTC
TRBJ2-7 TRBV6-5 TRBD2 CASNSQRGGHEQYF TGTGCCAGCAACTCACAGCGGGGGGGCCACGAGCAGTACTTC
TRBJ1-2 TRBV20-1 NA CSASPAGGYTF TGCAGTGCCAGCCCTGCGGGTGGCTACACCTTC
TRBJ1-1 TRBV30 NA CASRLLGNTEAFF TGTGCCTCCAGGTTATTGGGGAACACTGAAGCTTTCTTT
TRBJ1-2 TRBV7-8 NA CASSPQAGATFYGYTF TGTGCCAGCAGCCCACAGGCCGGAGCGACATTCTATGGCTACACCTTC
TRBJ1-5 TRBV6-1 NA CASSEEGRASNQPQHF TGTGCCAGCAGTGAAGAAGGCAGGGCCAGCAATCAGCCCCAGCATTTT
TRBJ2-2 TRBV11-3 NA CASSTAGVSGELFF TGTGCCAGCAGCACCGCAGGGGTCTCCGGGGAGCTGTTTTTT
TRBJ2-1 TRBV28 TRBD2 CASSLSIGTSGGYSYNEQFF TGTGCCAGCAGTTTATCCATAGGGACTAGCGGGGGATACTCCTACAATGAGCAGTTCTTC
TRBJ1-2 TRBV30 TRBD1 CAWSSRTGNSGGYTF TGTGCCTGGAGTTCCCGGACAGGGAATTCAGGGGGCTACACCTTC
TRBJ2-2 TRBV5-1 TRBD1 CASSLALDRGPGGELFF TGCGCCAGCAGCTTGGCGTTGGACAGGGGGCCGGGCGGGGAGCTGTTTTTT
TRBJ2-1 TRBV6-5 NA CASQNPGSGEQFF TGTGCCAGCCAGAATCCAGGATCTGGAGAGCAGTTCTTC
TRBJ2-3 TRBV2 TRBD2 CASSEFKTSGTDTQYF TGTGCCAGCAGTGAATTCAAAACTAGCGGCACAGATACGCAGTATTTT
TRBJ2-1 TRBV30 NA CAWSVGGGPPNEQFF TGTGCCTGGAGTGTCGGCGGGGGCCCTCCCAATGAGCAGTTCTTC
TRBJ1-1 TRBV7-2 TRBD1 CASSLEQGWTEAFF TGTGCCAGCAGCTTGGAACAGGGGTGGACTGAAGCTTTCTTT
TRBJ2-3 TRBV7-2 TRBD1 CASSRNHRGSSTDTQYF TGTGCCAGCAGCCGAAACCACAGGGGTTCTAGCACAGATACGCAGTATTTT